One T cell receptor (beta chain) is described in this entry. Only in-frame clones appear in the TCRdb table, and some are missing; sequencing was by immunoSEQ multiplex PCR. Among about 2.5 million clones listed, approximately 90% were seen once. This sample is drawn from a study of shared clonotypes between healthy human individuals. V was clipped by 6 bases and J by 6 bases, with 12 bases between them. This CDR3 contains 13 residues. Germline CDR1 and CDR2: MNHEY and SVGAGI. This sequence joins TRBV6-5 and TRBJ1-3; D unresolved. Sequenced: naive CD4+ T cells from PBMCs. The subset is: CD45RA+ positively selected. This clonotype was sampled from a man aged 18 to 29 in good health. Some clones in this sample may be carry-over from other donors' samples. The CDR3, as DNA: TGTGCCAGCAGGGACCGGGCCTCAAACACCATATATTTT. The encoded protein is CASRDRASNTIYF.